The present T cell receptor (beta chain) was sequenced within a study of T cell responses to AZD1222 COVID-19 vaccine. General study points: Once two AZD1222 doses were given, Spike-specific TCR breadth and depth went up.

Germline V gives CDR1 MNHEY, CDR2 SVGAGI. J lost 4 bases, V lost 5 bases, and 2 bases had no gene match. This CDR3 comprises 14 residues. Only in-frame clones appear in the TCRdb table, and some are missing; sequencing was by immunoSEQ multiplex PCR. The sample lists about 79,000 clones, around 81% occurring once. About this clone itself: Its specificity is not known.

The chain couples TRBV6-5 to TRBJ2-3, with 11 bases aligning to TRBD1. The sequence derives from an adult in good health. This specimen was peripheral blood, taken on day 0 of AZD1222 vaccination. The CDR3 loop is CASSTDRGPDTQYF. For the CDR3, the DNA is TGTGCCAGCAGTACGGACAGGGGGCCAGATACGCAGTATTTT.